The TCR beta chain under discussion was sequenced for a study of blood T cells in healthy people across ages. Study results and caveats: In the absence of known donor CMV status, changes in expanded clonotypes were possibly confounded.

The V gene's germline CDR1 is DFQATT and CDR2 SNEGSKA (reference sequence). Germline trimming cut 5 bases from V and 4 bases from J; bases unmatched to any gene: 4. The CDR3 covers 14 residues. Donation came from healthy Caucasian individuals in Russia who were aged roughly 6 to 100. In its sample, this clonotype was seen a few times. Its antigen is undetermined. Combining a sample-barcoded 5' primer with a J-beta primer mix, a second PCR ran for roughly 7 to 11 cycles. TCRdb ran MiXCR on the 5' RACE reads and lists one entry per CDR3 protein. The sample consists of around 1,800,000 distinct CDR3 sequences, approximately 39% of them appearing once.

The sequence was collected from a human donor in good health. The chain couples TRBV20-1 to TRBJ1-5; 11 bases agree with TRBD1. The specimen was blood. The CDR3 bases are TGCAGTGCTCCGGGACAGGGGGGGAATCAGCCCCAGCATTTT. Translation: CSAPGQGGNQPQHF.